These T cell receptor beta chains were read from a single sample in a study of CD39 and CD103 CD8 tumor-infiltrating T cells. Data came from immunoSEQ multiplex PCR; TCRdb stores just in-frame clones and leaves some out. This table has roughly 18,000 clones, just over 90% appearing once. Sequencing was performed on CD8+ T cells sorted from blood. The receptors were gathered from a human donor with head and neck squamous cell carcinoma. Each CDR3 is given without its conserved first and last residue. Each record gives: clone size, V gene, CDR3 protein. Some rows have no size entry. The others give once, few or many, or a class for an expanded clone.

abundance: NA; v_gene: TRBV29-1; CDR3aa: SVESGWGEQF
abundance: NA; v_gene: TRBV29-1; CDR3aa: SADDPGGRYNEQF
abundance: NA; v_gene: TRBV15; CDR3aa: ATSGEGPLSTDTQY
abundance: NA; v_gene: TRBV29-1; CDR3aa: SVERGDSTYNEQF
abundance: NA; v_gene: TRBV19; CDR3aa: ASSNLGPTEAF
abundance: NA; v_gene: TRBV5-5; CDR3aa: ASSLMSASYEQY
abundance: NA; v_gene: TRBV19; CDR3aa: ASSIGGVHTGELF
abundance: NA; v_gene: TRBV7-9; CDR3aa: ASSLLNTEAF
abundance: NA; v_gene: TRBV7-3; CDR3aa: ASSLEGGYGYT
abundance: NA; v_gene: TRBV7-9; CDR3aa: ASSLGTQETQY
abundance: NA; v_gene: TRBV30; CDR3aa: AWSVPGTLFPQY
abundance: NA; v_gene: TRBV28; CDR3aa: ASSPTATGELF
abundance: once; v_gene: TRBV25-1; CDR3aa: ASAREGANYGYT
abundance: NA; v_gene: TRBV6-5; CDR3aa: ASSPFSYNEQF
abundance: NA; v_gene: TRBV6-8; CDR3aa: ASSQADTGTGGYEQY
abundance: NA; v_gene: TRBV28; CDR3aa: ASSSPRGDTSTDTQY
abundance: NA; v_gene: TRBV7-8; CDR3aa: ASSLDPTTAYGYT
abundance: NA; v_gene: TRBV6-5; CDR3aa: ASSSQGLSTDTQY
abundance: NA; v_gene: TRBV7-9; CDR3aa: ASSSAAGTQPYEQY
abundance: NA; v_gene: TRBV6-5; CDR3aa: ASSYALGNYGYT
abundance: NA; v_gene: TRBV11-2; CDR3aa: ASSPWTASCTDTQY
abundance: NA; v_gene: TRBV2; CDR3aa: ASSTRGGGLPYEQY
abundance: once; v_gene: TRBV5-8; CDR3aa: ASSAGQANTGELF
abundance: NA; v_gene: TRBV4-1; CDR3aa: ASSQDGRWTGVNEQF
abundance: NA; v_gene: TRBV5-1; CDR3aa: ATTLGPGTEAF
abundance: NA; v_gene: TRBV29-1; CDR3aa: SVDQGGHEQF
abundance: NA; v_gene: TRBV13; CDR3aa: ASSPRQGAVGYT
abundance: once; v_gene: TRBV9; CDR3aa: ASSEGQLNTEAF
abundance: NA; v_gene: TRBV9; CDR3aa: ASSVGKGYEQY
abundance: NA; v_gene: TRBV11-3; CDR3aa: ASSSSTRRNTGELF
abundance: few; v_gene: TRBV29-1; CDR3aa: SVVNRIPYTEAF
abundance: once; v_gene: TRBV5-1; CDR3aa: ASSLVPGDSYNEQF
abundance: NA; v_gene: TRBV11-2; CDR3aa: ASSLAPGSEQY
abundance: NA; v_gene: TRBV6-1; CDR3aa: ASGRGSYEQY
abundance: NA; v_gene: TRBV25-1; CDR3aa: ASSAGYTQY
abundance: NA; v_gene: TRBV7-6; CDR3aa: ASSFGQGLSYEQY
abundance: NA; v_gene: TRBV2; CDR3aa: ASSPGQLSPATNEKLF
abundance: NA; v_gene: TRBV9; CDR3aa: ASSDSGGGALEETQY
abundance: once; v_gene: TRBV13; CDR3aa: ASSSRIMDRANTGELF
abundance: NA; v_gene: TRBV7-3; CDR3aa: ASSLLAHGNNEQF
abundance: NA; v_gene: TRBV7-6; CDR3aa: ASSLAGTAGGAF
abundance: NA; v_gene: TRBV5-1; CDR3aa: ASSPEGTSYEQY
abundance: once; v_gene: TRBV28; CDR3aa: ASSFRGGSYGYT
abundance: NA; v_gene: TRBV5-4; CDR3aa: ASSSGGDYGYT
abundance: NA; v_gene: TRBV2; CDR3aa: ASFGTGVSERTEAF